This section outlines one TCR beta chain sequence together with its context. This specimen comes from a study of T cell repertoires in cytomegalovirus infection. The CDR3 length is 15 residues. The germline V gene encodes CDR1 SQVTM and CDR2 ANQGSEA. With 4 bases removed from V and 2 bases from J, the gap between germline ends came to 14 bases. TCRdb analysed the reads with MiXCR anew, one entry per CDR3 protein. The sample holds 600,000 to 800,000 distinct CDR3 sequences, 20% to 25% seen once. The chain links TRBV29-1 to TRBJ2-2, with D maybe TRBD1 (5 bases). The specimen was CD8+ T cells from PBMCs. This TCR derives from a human donor in good health (CMV status not recorded). Some clones in this sample may be carry-over from other donors' samples. CDR3 nucleotides: TGCAGCGTTGGGACAAGGCTCACTAACACCGGGGAGCTGTTTTTT. It yields the protein CSVGTRLTNTGELFF.